The rows below give T cell receptor beta chains drawn from one sample of a study of molecular identifiers for immune sequencing clone quantification. TCRdb re-analysed the PCR reads in MiXCR, keeping a single row per CDR3 protein. This sample has approximately 630,000 distinct CDR3 sequences, with around 25% found just once. The source material was naive CD8+ T cells from blood, with Jurkat cell RNA spiked in. These receptors were taken from a human donor in good health. Some libraries in this study had Jurkat cell RNA spiked in. CDR3s include the opening cysteine and the closing phenylalanine or tryptophan. D genes are given only for firm matches. Clone sizes are given selectively: once, few, many, or a class where the clone is expanded.

>NA|TRBV10-3|TRBJ2-2|NA
CAISDLQDPGELFF
TGTGCCATCAGTGACTTACAGGATCCCGGGGAGCTGTTTTTT
>NA|TRBV4-3|TRBJ2-7|many
CASSQVGGAHEQYF
TGCGCCAGCAGCCAAGTGGGGGGGGCGCACGAGCAGTACTTC
>TRBD2|TRBV19|TRBJ2-7|NA
CASSIGTSGPEQYF
TGTGCCAGTAGTATTGGGACTAGCGGGCCTGAGCAGTACTTC
>NA|TRBV12-5|TRBJ1-5|many
CASGLTSQPQHF
TGTGCTAGTGGTTTGACCAGTCAGCCCCAGCATTTT
>NA|TRBV30|TRBJ1-5|NA
CAWSGYSNQPQHF
TGTGCCTGGAGTGGGTATAGCAATCAGCCCCAGCATTTT
>TRBD1|TRBV7-9|TRBJ2-5|NA
CASNNTGQSKETQYF
TGTGCCAGCAACAACACGGGACAGTCTAAAGAGACCCAGTACTTC
>TRBD1|TRBV6-2/TRBV6-3|TRBJ1-5|many
CASSYFGQGINQPQHF
TGTGCCAGCAGTTACTTTGGACAGGGAATCAATCAGCCCCAGCATTTT
>NA|TRBV30|TRBJ2-5|NA
CAWGVWQETQYF
TGTGCCTGGGGGGTATGGCAAGAGACCCAGTACTTC
>NA|TRBV7-9|TRBJ2-7|NA
CASSDAEFHYEQYF
TGTGCCAGCAGTGATGCGGAGTTCCACTACGAGCAGTACTTC
>NA|TRBV14|TRBJ2-1|NA
CASSHRWGAGPREQFF
TGTGCCAGCAGCCACAGATGGGGGGCCGGGCCTCGTGAGCAGTTCTTC
>TRBD2|TRBV20-1|TRBJ2-7|NA
CSAGEASGPSSAPSF
TGCAGTGCTGGAGAGGCTAGCGGGCCCTCCTCCGCGCCGTCCTTC
>NA|TRBV7-9|TRBJ2-5|many
CASGFREKETQYF
TGTGCCAGCGGATTTCGAGAGAAAGAGACCCAGTACTTC
>NA|TRBV2|TRBJ2-7|many
CASSEAHSYEQYF
TGTGCCAGCAGTGAAGCGCATAGCTACGAGCAGTACTTC
>TRBD1|TRBV9|TRBJ1-1|many
CASSVAGTGYMNTEAFF
TGTGCCAGCAGCGTAGCGGGGACAGGGTACATGAACACTGAAGCTTTCTTT
>TRBD2|TRBV20-1|TRBJ2-7|many
CSADPTSAYEQYF
TGCAGTGCTGACCCGACTAGCGCCTACGAGCAGTACTTC
>TRBD1|TRBV7-3|TRBJ2-1|few
CASSSGTDPLYNEQFF
TGTGCCAGCAGTTCCGGGACAGACCCTCTCTACAATGAGCAGTTCTTC
>NA|TRBV27|TRBJ1-1|few
CASSLSSAGTEAFF
TGTGCCAGCAGTTTATCGTCAGCTGGCACTGAAGCTTTCTTT
>NA|TRBV20-1|TRBJ2-7|many
CSARDIAMEQYF
TGCAGTGCTAGAGATATAGCTATGGAGCAGTACTTC
>TRBD1|TRBV19|TRBJ1-5|NA
CASTNRGIGAQPQHF
TGTGCCAGCACAAACAGGGGGATTGGAGCCCAGCCCCAGCATTTT
>TRBD2|TRBV10-1|TRBJ2-5|many
CASSESRLADQETQYF
TGCGCCAGCAGTGAGTCGAGGCTAGCGGATCAAGAGACCCAGTACTTC
>TRBD1|TRBV6-5|TRBJ1-1|NA
CASSSTGGAAFF
TGTGCCAGCAGTTCAACAGGGGGCGCGGCTTTCTTT
>NA|TRBV19|TRBJ2-1|NA
CASSISFYDYKQFF
TGTGCCAGTAGTATAAGTTTTTATGACTATAAGCAGTTCTTC
>TRBD1|TRBV24-1|TRBJ1-5|few
CATSDLPKQGNQPQHF
TGTGCCACCAGTGATCTACCTAAACAGGGGAATCAGCCCCAGCATTTT
>TRBD2|TRBV4-1|TRBJ2-3|NA
CASSQAGRAVDTQYF
TGCGCCAGCAGCCAAGCCGGGAGGGCCGTAGATACGCAGTATTTT
>TRBD1|TRBV12-3/TRBV12-4|TRBJ2-1|few
CASSSSGQFDEQFF
TGTGCCAGCAGTTCCTCGGGACAGTTCGATGAGCAGTTCTTC
>NA|TRBV7-6|TRBJ1-2|many
CASSFSGDRSYGYTF
TGTGCCAGCAGCTTCTCTGGAGACAGATCTTATGGCTACACCTTC
>NA|TRBV7-2|TRBJ2-6|many
CASSSQETGANVLTF
TGTGCCAGCAGCTCCCAGGAGACTGGGGCCAACGTCCTGACTTTC
>NA|TRBV24-1|TRBJ1-4|NA
CATSDQTDFNEKLFF
TGTGCCACCAGTGATCAGACAGATTTTAATGAAAAACTGTTTTTT
>NA|TRBV20-1|TRBJ2-7|NA
CSASSGRGYEQYF
TGCAGTGCCTCGAGCGGGCGTGGGTACGAGCAGTACTTC
>TRBD2|TRBV6-5|TRBJ2-7|NA
CPSSYSTSGPYEQYF
TGTCCCAGCAGTTACTCGACTAGCGGCCCCTACGAGCAGTACTTC
>NA|TRBV12-3/TRBV12-4|TRBJ2-7|few
CASSSDIGGDEQYF
TGTGCCAGCAGTTCCGACATCGGAGGCGACGAGCAGTACTTC
>NA|TRBV6-6|TRBJ2-3|many
CASSYQFVACTDTQYF
TGTGCCAGCAGTTACCAGTTCGTCGCCTGCACAGATACGCAGTATTTT
>TRBD1|TRBV5-6|TRBJ2-7|few
CASSLEGTVIYEQYF
TGTGCCAGCAGCTTGGAGGGGACAGTTATCTACGAGCAGTACTTC